The 23 T cell receptor beta chains in this list originate from one sample, sequenced in a study of blood T cell repertoires in COVID-19. Using immunoSEQ multiplex PCR, the repertoire was profiled, and TCRdb retains in-frame clones only, with some absent. The table shows about 220,000 clones, with more than 80% occurring only once. Sequenced sample: PBMCs or T cells enriched from blood (not recorded which). Receptors were obtained from a woman between 35 and 50 years old with acute COVID-19.

A word on this clone: Other DNA sequences within the sample encode an identical CDR3. V usage is TRBV5-5 and J usage is TRBJ2-1; D is possibly TRBD2 (6 bases). This CDR3 contains 13 residues. The V gene lost 0 bases and the J gene lost 6 bases, with 7 bases spanning the gap. CDR1 is SGHKS, CDR2 YYEKEE, per germline (reference sequence). DNA of the CDR3: TGTGCCAGCAGCTTGGCCGGGGGCAATGAGCAGTTCTTC. It specifies CASSLAGGNEQFF.

This chain uses TRBV7-9 with TRBJ1-3, with a possible D match to TRBD1 (6 bases). The ends were cut back, 6 bases at V and 1 base at J, with 16 bases in the middle. The V gene's germline CDR1 is SEHNR and CDR2 FQNEAQ (reference sequence). The CDR3 runs to 16 residues. CDR3 DNA sequence: TGTGCCAGCAGACCGACAGGTTTGGGGTCTGGAAACACCATATATTTT. It yields the protein CASRPTGLGSGNTIYF.

The chain links TRBV11-2 to TRBJ2-2, with 7 bases aligning to TRBD1. Germline assignment: CDR1 SGHAT and CDR2 FQNNGV. With V trimmed by 4 bases and J by 2 bases, 10 bases remained unmatched. The CDR3 is 17 residues long. This CDR3 is CASSSPGQRLNTGELFF. The CDR3 DNA is TGTGCCAGCAGCTCCCCGGGACAGCGCCTCAACACCGGGGAGCTGTTTTTT.

This chain uses TRBV30 with TRBJ1-2; D gene ambiguous. The ends were cut back, 5 bases at V and 5 bases at J, with 6 bases in the middle. The length of the CDR3 is 10 residues. Looked up from germline, CDR1 is GTSNPN and CDR2 is SVGIG (reference sequence). The CDR3 DNA reads TGTGCCTGGCAAAATTATGGCTACACCTTC. As protein: CAWQNYGYTF.

V usage is TRBV19 and J usage is TRBJ2-6, with D uncertain. The ends were cut back, 1 base at V and 2 bases at J, with 12 bases in the middle. Germline CDR1 LNHDA, CDR2 SQIVND (reference sequence). The CDR3 runs 17 residues. The CDR3 region is CASSIGRLVTGANVLTF. CDR3 sequence (DNA): TGTGCCAGTAGTATAGGGCGACTTGTTACTGGGGCCAACGTCCTGACTTTC.

V gene TRBV11-2 combines with J gene TRBJ1-3, with D unclear. In germline, CDR1 is SGHAT, CDR2 FQNNGV. V lost 4 bases, J lost 8 bases, and 12 bases lay in between. CDR3 length equals 13 residues. This CDR3 is CASSWPGEDTIYF. For the CDR3, the DNA is TGTGCCAGCAGCTGGCCCGGTGAGGACACCATATATTTT.

V and J are TRBV19 and TRBJ2-1, with D possibly TRBD2 on 6 matching bases. The germline gives CDR1 LNHDA, CDR2 SQIVND (reference sequence). The CDR3 totals 16 residues. V dropped 5 bases and J dropped 7 bases, with 21 bases sitting between them. The CDR3 sequence is CASSFPGGARANEQFF. For the CDR3, the DNA is TGTGCCAGTAGTTTCCCAGGCGGGGCGCGGGCTAATGAGCAGTTCTTC. The full variable domain, with the rest looked up from reference TRBV19 and TRBJ2-1, is DGGITQSPKYLFRKEGQNVTLSCEQNLNHDAMYWYRQDPGQGLRLIYYSQIVNDFQKGDIAEGYSVSREKKESFPLTVTSAQKNPTAFYLCASSFPGGARANEQFFGPGTRLTVL.

This clone was detected only once. The V gene is TRBV24-1, the J gene TRBJ1-5; no firm D call. The V gene lost 1 base and the J gene lost 7 bases, with 16 bases spanning the gap. The CDR3 has 16 amino acids. Germline V lookup: CDR1 KGHDR, CDR2 SFDVKD. In DNA, the CDR3 is TGTGCCACCAGTGATTTAAGGGAAGGAGGGCACCAGCCCCAGCATTTT. It yields the protein CATSDLREGGHQPQHF.

This clone was counted between two and nine times. This sequence joins TRBV6-4 and TRBJ2-2; D may be TRBD2 (5 bases). The CDR3 is 14 amino acids. The germline V and J ends were trimmed by 5 bases and 5 bases, with 12 bases remaining between them. Looked up from germline, CDR1 is MRHNA and CDR2 is SNTAGT. This chain's CDR3 is CASSKRVWTGELFF. DNA of the CDR3: TGTGCCAGCAGTAAGAGGGTTTGGACCGGGGAGCTGTTTTTT.

CDR3 in DNA: TGTGCCAGCAGCTTAGCGGGGGGCCCAGACATTCAGTACTTC. Its protein is CASSLAGGPDIQYF. The V call is TRBV7-3, the J call TRBJ2-4; 8 nucleotides match TRBD2. The CDR3 has 14 residues. With V trimmed by 2 bases and J by 8 bases, 5 bases remained unmatched. Germline CDR1 reads SGHTA; CDR2 reads FQGTGA.

The chain links TRBV9 to TRBJ1-1; tentative D call: TRBD1 (6 bases). V shed 3 bases and J shed 1 base, with 10 bases lying between them. CDR1 is SGDLS and CDR2 is YYNGEE in the germline V gene. This CDR3 spans 14 amino acids. CDR3 region: CASSAGTWNTEAFF. The CDR3 DNA follows: TGTGCCAGCAGCGCCGGGACATGGAACACTGAAGCTTTCTTT.

The chain links TRBV7-6 to TRBJ1-1; D unresolved. V gave up 3 bases and J gave up 5 bases, with 10 bases separating them. CDR3 length: 13 amino acids. The germline gives CDR1 SGHVS, CDR2 FNYEAQ. CDR3 sequence (DNA): TGTGCCAGCAGCTTCCGTGGCGGGACTGAAGCTTTCTTT. This codes for CASSFRGGTEAFF.

This clone showed up just a few times. The gene calls are TRBV12-3 or TRBV12-4 and TRBJ1-2; D unclear. This CDR3 region has 13 residues. Trimming took 4 bases from V and 7 from J, leaving 13 bases between them. CDR3 nucleotide sequence: TGTGCCAGCAGTTCCCCGGGGTTTGCTGGCTACACCTTC. Its protein product is CASSSPGFAGYTF.

V and J are TRBV7-6 and TRBJ2-7; a possible D gene is TRBD1 (6 bases). The germline gives CDR1 SGHVS, CDR2 FNYEAQ. The ends were cut back, 1 base at V and 2 bases at J, with 12 bases in the middle. CDR3 length equals 15 residues. The CDR3 DNA sequence: TGTGCCAGCAGCTTAGGGGCAGGGGTCACCTACGAGCAGTACGTC. This gives the protein CASSLGAGVTYEQYV.

The chain uses TRBV7-9 and TRBJ1-1, with TRBD1 matching over 8 bases. Germline CDR1 reads SEHNR; CDR2 reads FQNEAQ (reference sequence). The CDR3 has 16 residues. Trimming at V came to 6 bases and at J to 2 bases, leaving 11 bases not matched to a gene. CDR3 nucleotides: TGTGCCAGCAGACCTACCGGGACAGGATATAACACTGAAGCTTTCTTT. It translates to CASRPTGTGYNTEAFF. The full variable domain, rest sourced from reference TRBV7-9 and TRBJ1-1, is DTGVSQNPRHKITKRGQNVTFRCDPISEHNRLYWYRQTLGQGPEFLTYFQNEAQLEKSRLLSDRFSAERPKGSFSTLEIQRTEQGDSAMYLCASRPTGTGYNTEAFFGQGTRLTVV.

The V gene is TRBV11-2, the J gene TRBJ2-5; 8 bases match TRBD1. V lost 5 bases to trimming and J lost 5 bases; unmatched junction nucleotides: 7. This CDR3 has 14 amino acids. Germline-derived CDR1 and CDR2 are SGHAT and FQNNGV. The CDR3 protein is CASSTGQGHETQYF. In nucleotides, the CDR3 is TGTGCCAGCAGCACCGGACAGGGCCACGAGACCCAGTACTTC.

V gene TRBV20-1 combines with J gene TRBJ1-2; D might be TRBD1 (6 bases). V was pared by 5 bases and J by 4 bases, with 17 bases between. The CDR3 runs 14 residues. Germline assignment: CDR1 DFQATT and CDR2 SNEGSKA (reference sequence). CDR3 loop: CSAGGQPEGYGYTF. In DNA form, the CDR3 reads TGCAGTGCTGGTGGACAGCCGGAGGGCTATGGCTACACCTTC.

This clone has ten or more counts. The chain is built from TRBV2 and TRBJ1-5, with 7 bases that match TRBD1. CDR1 SNHLY and CDR2 FYNNEI come from the germline V gene. CDR3 size: 13 residues. V shed 8 bases, J shed 5 bases, and the junction held 6 bases outside the gene matches. The CDR3 bases are TGTGCCAGCCGCCAGGGGGAGGATCAGCCCCAGCATTTT. Amino acids: CASRQGEDQPQHF.

The chain employs TRBV3-1 (or the pseudogene TRBV3-2) and TRBJ2-2, with D unresolved. The germline gives CDR1 LGHDT, CDR2 YNNKEL (reference sequence). The CDR3 totals 13 residues. The V gene lost 3 bases and the J gene lost 7 bases, with 9 bases spanning the gap. CDR3 sequence: CASSQLAGGELFF. CDR3 DNA sequence: TGTGCCAGCAGCCAGTTGGCTGGCGGGGAGCTGTTTTTT.

The chain recombines TRBV12-3 or TRBV12-4 with TRBJ1-1; unclear D gene. The length of the CDR3 is 12 residues. V lost 2 bases and J lost 5, with 6 bases in between. CDR3 protein: CASSLWRTEAFF. In DNA form, the CDR3 reads TGTGCCAGCAGTTTATGGAGGACTGAAGCTTTCTTT.

This sequence joins TRBV7-8 and TRBJ1-5; D not certain. Germline V gene sequence: CDR1 SGHVS, CDR2 FQNEAQ. CDR3 length: 14 residues. V was trimmed by 3 bases and J by 5 bases, leaving 11 bases between them. DNA of the CDR3: TGTGCCAGCAGCTTGGCCCCGAGCGATCAGCCCCAGCATTTT. Protein sequence: CASSLAPSDQPQHF.

CDR3 loop: CASSLSRGTGELFF. The CDR3 region has the DNA TGTGCCAGCAGCTTATCCCGGGGCACCGGGGAGCTGTTTTTT. The J gene is TRBJ2-2, the V gene TRBV7-3; D perhaps matches TRBD2 (5 bases). Trimming left V 2 bases short and J 4 bases short, with 8 bases between. Looked up from germline, CDR1 is SGHTA and CDR2 is FQGTGA. The CDR3 is 14 residues long.

This clone was seen more than once but under ten times. V usage is TRBV9 and J usage is TRBJ1-5; TRBD1 agrees at 9 bases. The CDR3 is made up of 15 amino acids. V lost 3 bases, J lost 4 bases, and 5 bases stayed unmatched. Germline loops: CDR1 SGDLS, CDR2 YYNGEE. For the CDR3, the DNA is TGTGCCAGCAGCGCCACAGGGGGCGCGAATCAGCCCCAGCATTTT. It specifies CASSATGGANQPQHF. The variable domain in full, with the rest retrieved from reference TRBV9 and TRBJ1-5, is DSGVTQTPKHLITATGQRVTLRCSPRSGDLSVYWYQQSLDQGLQFLIQYYNGEERAKGNILERFSAQQFPDLHSELNLSSLELGDSALYFCASSATGGANQPQHFGDGTRLSIL.